This T cell receptor (beta chain) is drawn from a study of T cells after posttransplantation cyclophosphamide. Using immunoSEQ multiplex PCR, the repertoire was profiled, and TCRdb retains in-frame clones only, with some absent. The top ten hold just under 4% of the sample, which has about 7,000 clones, 75% to 95% seen once. Between the trimmed V and J ends, which lost 6 bases and 2 bases, there was a span of 12 bases. Germline-derived CDR1 and CDR2 are MNHNY and SVGAGI (reference sequence). The CDR3 is made up of 14 amino acids. Sequenced material: CD4+ T cells sorted from blood. The TCR originated in a woman aged 50 to 60 in good health and a related stem cell transplant donor. The chain couples TRBV6-6 to TRBJ2-3; the D gene is possibly TRBD2 (6 bases). The CDR3 region has the DNA TGTGCCAGCAGAGGGGACTGGCTCACAGATACGCAGTATTTT. Translation: CASRGDWLTDTQYF.